This T cell receptor beta chain was sequenced in a study of regulatory T cells in long-lasting Graves disease. Looking at the study overall: Graves' patients, diagnosed recently, had received antithyroid drugs under 3 months.

Both iRepertoire HTBI primers and Arm-PCR of CDR3 regions were used to build the TCR beta libraries. From the multiplex PCR reads, TCRdb called clonotypes with MiXCR, one entry per CDR3 protein. This table has 350,000 to 450,000 distinct CDR3 sequences, 16% appearing once. This CDR3 is 14 amino acids long. V was cut by 4 bases and J by 3 bases, with 13 bases left in between. CDR1 and CDR2 (germline): SGHRS, YFSETQ. Time point described: newly diagnosed GD, antithyroid drugs for less than 3 months. The TCR library was prepared using RNA isolated from PBMCs. The guidelines of the American Thyroid Association were the basis for diagnosing Graves' disease. This sample also appeared in a second study, on T cells in Graves' hyperthyroidism and ophthalmopathy. That source adds: Clinical symptoms, serum thyroxine, TRAb, thyroid ultrasound and orbital computed tomography informed diagnoses.

The material was peripheral blood mononuclear cells (PBMCs), obtained at new diagnosis, from a patient treated with antithyroid drugs. The chain couples TRBV5-1 to TRBJ1-1, with unresolved D. This clonotype was sampled from a middle-aged man with Graves disease. The CDR3 region is CASSPDPRYTEAFF. The CDR3, as DNA: TGCGCCAGCAGCCCGGACCCCCGGTACACTGAAGCTTTCTTT.